A selection of T cell receptor beta chains follows, all from one sample in a study of Ad26.COV2.S vaccination and SARS-CoV-2 variants. Clones were sequenced by immunoSEQ multiplex PCR, and TCRdb holds only the in-frame ones, with some missing. The data show hundreds of thousands of clones, roughly 91% seen once. The sample consisted of peripheral blood, taken in a trial of Ad26.COV2.S vaccine versus placebo. The receptors stem from a person between 18 and 60 years old who received the Ad26.COV2.S COVID-19 vaccine or a placebo. Each CDR3 is given with its conserved first and last residue. The D gene is left open where the match is weak. Clone size is not always given. Where it is, it says once, few, many or a class for expanded clones.

d_gene: NA; j_gene: TRBJ2-7; v_gene: TRBV5-1; abundance: NA; CDR3aa: CASSLGQGGYEQYF; CDR3nt: TGCGCCAGCAGCTTGGGACAGGGAGGGTACGAGCAGTACTTC
d_gene: NA; j_gene: TRBJ2-5; v_gene: TRBV11-2; abundance: NA; CDR3aa: CASSPRDSQETQYF; CDR3nt: TGTGCCAGCAGCCCGCGGGACAGTCAAGAGACCCAGTACTTC
d_gene: NA; j_gene: TRBJ1-5; v_gene: TRBV10-3; abundance: NA; CDR3aa: CAISEGRQNQPQHF; CDR3nt: TGTGCCATCAGCGAAGGCAGACAGAATCAGCCCCAGCATTTT
d_gene: TRBD1; j_gene: TRBJ1-1; v_gene: TRBV5-1; abundance: NA; CDR3aa: CASSSGTGVSTEAFF; CDR3nt: TGCGCCAGCAGCTCCGGGACAGGGGTTAGCACTGAAGCTTTCTTT
d_gene: TRBD1; j_gene: TRBJ2-2; v_gene: TRBV5-4; abundance: NA; CDR3aa: CASSPTGVLNTGELFF; CDR3nt: TGTGCCAGCAGCCCCACAGGGGTTCTGAACACCGGGGAGCTGTTTTTT
d_gene: NA; j_gene: TRBJ1-6; v_gene: TRBV5-8; abundance: NA; CDR3aa: CASRRQPNSPLHF; CDR3nt: TGTGCCAGCAGGCGGCAACCTAATTCACCCCTCCACTTT
d_gene: NA; j_gene: TRBJ1-6; v_gene: TRBV7-8; abundance: NA; CDR3aa: CASSLARIIGYNSPLHF; CDR3nt: TGTGCCAGCAGCTTAGCCCGGATTATCGGCTATAATTCACCCCTCCACTTT
d_gene: NA; j_gene: TRBJ2-1; v_gene: TRBV24-1; abundance: NA; CDR3aa: CATSDLIGEQFF; CDR3nt: TGTGCCACCAGTGATTTGATAGGGGAGCAGTTCTTC
d_gene: TRBD1; j_gene: TRBJ1-3; v_gene: TRBV9; abundance: NA; CDR3aa: CASADRGGNTIYF; CDR3nt: TGTGCCAGCGCCGACAGGGGAGGAAACACCATATATTTT
d_gene: TRBD1; j_gene: TRBJ1-2; v_gene: TRBV4-3; abundance: many; CDR3aa: CASSQVTGQQGYTF; CDR3nt: TGCGCCAGCAGCCAGGTTACGGGACAGCAGGGCTACACCTTC
d_gene: NA; j_gene: TRBJ1-3; v_gene: TRBV2; abundance: NA; CDR3aa: CASIAAPQGSGNTIYF; CDR3nt: TGTGCCAGCATCGCCGCCCCCCAGGGCTCTGGAAACACCATATATTTT
d_gene: NA; j_gene: TRBJ1-1; v_gene: TRBV7-2; abundance: once; CDR3aa: CASSSILTSVEAFF; CDR3nt: TGTGCCAGCAGCTCAATCCTTACCTCTGTTGAAGCTTTCTTT
d_gene: NA; j_gene: TRBJ1-1; v_gene: TRBV12-3/TRBV12-4; abundance: NA; CDR3aa: CASSLETTEAFF; CDR3nt: TGTGCCAGCAGTTTGGAAACAACAGAAGCTTTCTTT
d_gene: NA; j_gene: TRBJ2-7; v_gene: TRBV3-1/TRBV3-2; abundance: NA; CDR3aa: CASSQAGGEQYF; CDR3nt: TGTGCCAGCAGCCAAGCCGGTGGCGAGCAGTACTTC
d_gene: NA; j_gene: TRBJ1-4; v_gene: TRBV6-1; abundance: NA; CDR3aa: CASSEEWYATNEKLFF; CDR3nt: TGTGCCAGCAGTGAAGAATGGTATGCAACTAATGAAAAACTGTTTTTT
d_gene: NA; j_gene: TRBJ2-3; v_gene: TRBV3-1/TRBV3-2; abundance: NA; CDR3aa: CASSQVSGARTDTQYF; CDR3nt: TGTGCCAGCAGCCAAGTTTCGGGGGCCCGCACAGATACGCAGTATTTT
d_gene: NA; j_gene: TRBJ2-5; v_gene: TRBV10-3; abundance: NA; CDR3aa: CAITPSGAKTQYF; CDR3nt: TGTGCCATCACCCCTAGTGGCGCGAAGACCCAGTACTTC
d_gene: NA; j_gene: TRBJ1-5; v_gene: TRBV19; abundance: NA; CDR3aa: CASSPEDQPQHF; CDR3nt: TGTGCCAGTAGTCCAGAGGATCAGCCCCAGCATTTT
d_gene: NA; j_gene: TRBJ2-7; v_gene: TRBV6-5; abundance: once; CDR3aa: CASRSHGGYEQYF; CDR3nt: TGTGCCAGCCGAAGTCATGGGGGCTACGAGCAGTACTTC
d_gene: NA; j_gene: TRBJ1-1; v_gene: TRBV6-5; abundance: NA; CDR3aa: CASTKTGHNTEAFF; CDR3nt: TGTGCCAGCACTAAGACAGGTCATAACACTGAAGCTTTCTTT
d_gene: TRBD1; j_gene: TRBJ1-1; v_gene: TRBV10-3; abundance: once; CDR3aa: CAISEATGGAPGAFF; CDR3nt: TGTGCCATCAGCGAAGCAACAGGGGGCGCGCCCGGAGCTTTCTTT
d_gene: NA; j_gene: TRBJ2-7; v_gene: TRBV4-2; abundance: few; CDR3aa: CASSQQFYTGAYEQYF; CDR3nt: TGTGCCAGCAGCCAACAGTTTTATACGGGGGCCTACGAGCAGTACTTC
d_gene: NA; j_gene: TRBJ1-5; v_gene: TRBV6-6; abundance: NA; CDR3aa: CASSYDVFQPQHF; CDR3nt: TGTGCCAGCAGTTATGATGTGTTTCAGCCCCAGCATTTT
d_gene: NA; j_gene: TRBJ1-1; v_gene: TRBV10-3; abundance: NA; CDR3aa: CAISEWAAMNTEAFF; CDR3nt: TGTGCCATCAGTGAGTGGGCAGCCATGAACACTGAAGCTTTCTTT
d_gene: NA; j_gene: TRBJ1-1; v_gene: TRBV4-1; abundance: NA; CDR3aa: CASTQMSADTEAFF; CDR3nt: TGCGCCAGTACCCAGATGTCCGCTGACACTGAAGCTTTCTTT
d_gene: NA; j_gene: TRBJ1-6; v_gene: TRBV6-5; abundance: NA; CDR3aa: CASSYDDNSPLHF; CDR3nt: TGTGCCAGCAGTTACGACGATAATTCACCCCTCCACTTT
d_gene: NA; j_gene: TRBJ2-1; v_gene: TRBV19; abundance: NA; CDR3aa: CASSIPGKGNEQFF; CDR3nt: TGTGCCAGTAGTATCCCAGGGAAGGGCAATGAGCAGTTCTTC
d_gene: TRBD2; j_gene: TRBJ2-2; v_gene: TRBV5-1; abundance: NA; CDR3aa: CASRQGTSVQGTGELFF; CDR3nt: TGCGCCAGCAGACAAGGGACTAGCGTCCAGGGCACCGGGGAGCTGTTTTTT
d_gene: NA; j_gene: TRBJ1-5; v_gene: TRBV6-1; abundance: NA; CDR3aa: CASSEAGAATHSSQPQHF; CDR3nt: TGTGCCAGCAGTGAAGCTGGGGCGGCCACCCACAGCAGTCAGCCCCAGCATTTT
d_gene: NA; j_gene: TRBJ1-3; v_gene: TRBV21-1; abundance: once; CDR3aa: CASTKRPGTGNTIYF; CDR3nt: TGTGCCAGCACCAAAAGGCCAGGTACGGGAAACACCATATATTTT
d_gene: NA; j_gene: TRBJ2-3; v_gene: TRBV11-1; abundance: NA; CDR3aa: CASYGGPTDTQYF; CDR3nt: TGTGCCAGCTACGGGGGGCCCACAGATACGCAGTATTTT
d_gene: NA; j_gene: TRBJ1-4; v_gene: TRBV4-1; abundance: NA; CDR3aa: CASSLRIATNEKLFF; CDR3nt: TGCGCCAGCAGCTTGCGGATTGCAACTAATGAAAAACTGTTTTTT
d_gene: NA; j_gene: TRBJ2-5; v_gene: TRBV7-9; abundance: NA; CDR3aa: CASTNGGGRETQYF; CDR3nt: TGTGCCAGCACCAACGGAGGTGGGAGAGAGACCCAGTACTTC
d_gene: NA; j_gene: TRBJ1-5; v_gene: TRBV7-8; abundance: NA; CDR3aa: CASSPRQDQPQHF; CDR3nt: TGTGCCAGCAGCCCGAGACAGGACCAGCCCCAGCATTTT
d_gene: NA; j_gene: TRBJ1-2; v_gene: TRBV7-2; abundance: NA; CDR3aa: CASSLAPGAGYTF; CDR3nt: TGTGCCAGCAGCTTAGCGCCTGGGGCCGGCTACACCTTC
d_gene: NA; j_gene: TRBJ1-6; v_gene: TRBV9; abundance: NA; CDR3aa: CASSPHQSSYNSPLHF; CDR3nt: TGTGCCAGCAGCCCCCACCAGAGCTCCTATAATTCACCCCTCCACTTT
d_gene: NA; j_gene: TRBJ2-6; v_gene: TRBV9; abundance: NA; CDR3aa: CASSVVPRANVLTF; CDR3nt: TGTGCCAGCAGCGTAGTTCCGAGGGCCAACGTCCTGACTTTC
d_gene: NA; j_gene: TRBJ1-2; v_gene: TRBV5-1; abundance: NA; CDR3aa: CASSLLEGGFIAGYTF; CDR3nt: TGCGCCAGCAGCTTATTAGAGGGTGGATTTATTGCTGGCTACACCTTC
d_gene: NA; j_gene: TRBJ1-5; v_gene: TRBV7-9; abundance: few; CDR3aa: CASSLVNQPQHF; CDR3nt: TGTGCCAGCAGCTTAGTCAATCAGCCCCAGCATTTT
d_gene: TRBD2; j_gene: TRBJ2-3; v_gene: TRBV27; abundance: once; CDR3aa: CASAVFGGGTDTQYF; CDR3nt: TGTGCCAGCGCTGTCTTCGGGGGGGGCACAGATACGCAGTATTTT
d_gene: TRBD1; j_gene: TRBJ2-7; v_gene: TRBV4-1; abundance: NA; CDR3aa: CASSHDGTASSYEQYF; CDR3nt: TGCGCCAGCAGCCATGATGGGACAGCGAGCTCCTACGAGCAGTACTTC
d_gene: NA; j_gene: TRBJ1-2; v_gene: TRBV6-1; abundance: NA; CDR3aa: CASSERGKGYGYTF; CDR3nt: TGTGCCAGCAGTGAACGGGGGAAAGGCTATGGCTACACCTTC
d_gene: NA; j_gene: TRBJ1-1; v_gene: TRBV7-9; abundance: few; CDR3aa: CASSDEIEAFF; CDR3nt: TGTGCCAGCAGCGACGAAATTGAAGCTTTCTTT
d_gene: NA; j_gene: TRBJ2-1; v_gene: TRBV4-1; abundance: NA; CDR3aa: CASSQGRKGSSYNEQFF; CDR3nt: TGCGCCAGCAGCCAAGGCCGAAAAGGGAGCTCCTACAATGAGCAGTTCTTC
d_gene: NA; j_gene: TRBJ2-5; v_gene: TRBV30; abundance: NA; CDR3aa: CAWTKTGETQYF; CDR3nt: TGTGCCTGGACCAAGACGGGGGAGACCCAGTACTTC
d_gene: NA; j_gene: TRBJ1-2; v_gene: TRBV30; abundance: NA; CDR3aa: CAWSSGAPSWQGYTF; CDR3nt: TGTGCCTGGAGTAGCGGGGCTCCCTCGTGGCAAGGCTACACCTTC